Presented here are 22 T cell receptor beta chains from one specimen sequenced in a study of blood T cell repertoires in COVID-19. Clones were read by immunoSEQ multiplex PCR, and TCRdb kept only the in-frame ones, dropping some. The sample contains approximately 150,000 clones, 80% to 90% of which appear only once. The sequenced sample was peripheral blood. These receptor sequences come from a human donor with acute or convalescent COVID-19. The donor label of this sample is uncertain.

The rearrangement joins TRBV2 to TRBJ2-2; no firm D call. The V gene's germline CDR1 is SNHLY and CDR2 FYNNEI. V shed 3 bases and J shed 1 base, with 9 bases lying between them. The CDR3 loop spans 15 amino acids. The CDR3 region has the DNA TGTGCCAGCAGTGAGTTGGCAGAGAACACCGGGGAGCTGTTTTTT. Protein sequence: CASSELAENTGELFF.

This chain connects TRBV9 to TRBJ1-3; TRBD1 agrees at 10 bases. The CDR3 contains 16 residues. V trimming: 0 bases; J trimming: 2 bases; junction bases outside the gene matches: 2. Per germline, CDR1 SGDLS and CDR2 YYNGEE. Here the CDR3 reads CASSVAGTGAGNTIYF. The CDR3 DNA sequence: TGTGCCAGCAGCGTAGCCGGGACAGGGGCTGGAAACACCATATATTTT.

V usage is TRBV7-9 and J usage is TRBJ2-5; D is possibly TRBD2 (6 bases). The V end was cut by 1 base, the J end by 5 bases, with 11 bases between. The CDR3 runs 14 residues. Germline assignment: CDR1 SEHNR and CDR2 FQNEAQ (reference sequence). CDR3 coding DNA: TGTGCCAGCAGCTTAGTGACGGAGGGGGAGACCCAGTACTTC. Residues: CASSLVTEGETQYF.

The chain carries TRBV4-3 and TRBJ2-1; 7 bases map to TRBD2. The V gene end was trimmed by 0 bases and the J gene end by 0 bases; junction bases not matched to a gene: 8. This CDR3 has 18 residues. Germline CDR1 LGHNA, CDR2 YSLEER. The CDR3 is CASSQDPPGGFSYNEQFF. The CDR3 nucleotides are TGCGCCAGCAGCCAAGATCCTCCGGGGGGATTCTCCTACAATGAGCAGTTCTTC.

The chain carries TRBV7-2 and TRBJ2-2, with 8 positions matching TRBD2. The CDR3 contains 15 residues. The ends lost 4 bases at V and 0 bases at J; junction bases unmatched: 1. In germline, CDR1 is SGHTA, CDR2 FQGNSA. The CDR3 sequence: CASSSGGSNTGELFF. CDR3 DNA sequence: TGTGCCAGCAGCTCGGGGGGGTCGAACACCGGGGAGCTGTTTTTT.

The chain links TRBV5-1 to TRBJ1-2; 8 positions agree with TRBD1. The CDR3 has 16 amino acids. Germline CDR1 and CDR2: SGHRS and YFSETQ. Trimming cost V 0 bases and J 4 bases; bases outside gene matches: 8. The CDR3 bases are TGCGCCAGCAGCTTGGGCGGGGCAGGGGGCGCCTATGGCTACACCTTC. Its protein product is CASSLGGAGGAYGYTF.

This chain's CDR3 is CASSRLAGGETQYF. CDR3 sequence (DNA): TGCGCCAGCAGCCGATTAGCGGGAGGCGAGACCCAGTACTTC. The V and J genes are TRBV4-1 and TRBJ2-5, with 10 bases identical to TRBD2. Germline V lookup: CDR1 MGHRA, CDR2 YSYEKL. CDR3 size: 14 residues. Trimming at V came to 4 bases and at J to 5 bases, leaving 4 bases not matched to a gene.

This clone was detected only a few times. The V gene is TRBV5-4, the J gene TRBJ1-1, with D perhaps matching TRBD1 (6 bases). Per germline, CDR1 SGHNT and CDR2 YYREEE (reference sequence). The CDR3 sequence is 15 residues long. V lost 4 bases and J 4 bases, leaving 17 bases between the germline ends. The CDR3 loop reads CASSLKQGFATEAFF. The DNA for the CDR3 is TGTGCCAGCAGCCTAAAACAGGGATTCGCCACTGAAGCTTTCTTT.

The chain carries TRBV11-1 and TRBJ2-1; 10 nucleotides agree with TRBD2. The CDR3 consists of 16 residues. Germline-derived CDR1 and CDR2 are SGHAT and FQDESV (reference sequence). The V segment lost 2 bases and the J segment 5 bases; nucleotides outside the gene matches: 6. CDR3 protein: CASSLQGLAGDNEQFF. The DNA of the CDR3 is TGTGCCAGCAGCTTACAGGGGCTAGCGGGAGACAATGAGCAGTTCTTC.

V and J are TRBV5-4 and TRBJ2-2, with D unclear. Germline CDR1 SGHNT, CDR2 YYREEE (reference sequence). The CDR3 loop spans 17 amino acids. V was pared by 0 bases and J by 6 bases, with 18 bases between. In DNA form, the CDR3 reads TGTGCCAGCAGCTTGGATTGGGCCACAATGGGTTCCGGGGAGCTGTTTTTT. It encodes CASSLDWATMGSGELFF. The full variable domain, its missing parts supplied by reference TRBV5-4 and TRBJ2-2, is ETGVTQSPTHLIKTRGQQVTLRCSSQSGHNTVSWYQQALGQGPQFIFQYYREEENGRGNFPPRFSGLQFPNYSSELNVNALELDDSALYLCASSLDWATMGSGELFFGEGSRLTVL.

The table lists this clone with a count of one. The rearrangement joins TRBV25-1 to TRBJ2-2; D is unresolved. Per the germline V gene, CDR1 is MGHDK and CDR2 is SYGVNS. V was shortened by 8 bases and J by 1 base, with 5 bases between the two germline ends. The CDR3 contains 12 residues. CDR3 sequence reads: CASGQNTGELFF. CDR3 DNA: TGTGCCAGCGGCCAGAACACCGGGGAGCTGTTTTTT. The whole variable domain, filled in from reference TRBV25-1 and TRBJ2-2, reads EADIYQTPRYLVIGTGKKITLECSQTMGHDKMYWYQQDPGMELHLIHYSYGVNSTEKGDLSSESTVSRIRTEHFPLTLESARPSHTSQYLCASGQNTGELFFGEGSRLTVL.

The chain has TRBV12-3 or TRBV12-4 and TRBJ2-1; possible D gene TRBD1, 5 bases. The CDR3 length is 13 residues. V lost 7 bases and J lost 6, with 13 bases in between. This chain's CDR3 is CASNLARANEQFF. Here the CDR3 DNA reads TGTGCCAGCAACTTAGCCAGGGCCAATGAGCAGTTCTTC.

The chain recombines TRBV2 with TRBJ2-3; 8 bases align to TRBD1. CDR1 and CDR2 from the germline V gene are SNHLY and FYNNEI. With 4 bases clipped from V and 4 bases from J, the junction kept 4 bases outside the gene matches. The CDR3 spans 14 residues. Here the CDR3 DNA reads TGTGCCAGCAGTGCCCCAGGGGGCGCAGATACGCAGTATTTT. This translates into CASSAPGGADTQYF.

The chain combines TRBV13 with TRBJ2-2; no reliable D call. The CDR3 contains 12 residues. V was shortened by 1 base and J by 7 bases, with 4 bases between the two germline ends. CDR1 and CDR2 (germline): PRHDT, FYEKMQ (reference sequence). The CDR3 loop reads CASSLAGGELFF. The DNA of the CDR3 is TGTGCCAGCAGCTTAGCGGGCGGGGAGCTGTTTTTT.

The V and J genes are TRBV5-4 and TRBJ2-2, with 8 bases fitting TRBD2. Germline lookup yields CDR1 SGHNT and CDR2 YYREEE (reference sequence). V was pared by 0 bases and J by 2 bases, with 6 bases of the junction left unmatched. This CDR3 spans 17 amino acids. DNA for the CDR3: TGTGCCAGCAGCTTGGGGTTGGTAGCGGGAAACACCGGGGAGCTGTTTTTT. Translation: CASSLGLVAGNTGELFF.

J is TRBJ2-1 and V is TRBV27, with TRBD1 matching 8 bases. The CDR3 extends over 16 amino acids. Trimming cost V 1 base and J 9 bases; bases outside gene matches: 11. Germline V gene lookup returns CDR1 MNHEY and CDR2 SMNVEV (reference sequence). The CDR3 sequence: CASSLFPGQGSVEQFF. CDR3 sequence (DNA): TGTGCCAGCAGTTTATTCCCCGGACAGGGTTCAGTTGAGCAGTTCTTC.

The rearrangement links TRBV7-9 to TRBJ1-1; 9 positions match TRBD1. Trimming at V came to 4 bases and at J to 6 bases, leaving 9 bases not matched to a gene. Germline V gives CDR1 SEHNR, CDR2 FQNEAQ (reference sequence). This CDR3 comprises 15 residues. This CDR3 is CASSSGGQGLAEAFF. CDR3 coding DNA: TGTGCCAGCAGCTCAGGGGGACAGGGTTTGGCTGAAGCTTTCTTT.

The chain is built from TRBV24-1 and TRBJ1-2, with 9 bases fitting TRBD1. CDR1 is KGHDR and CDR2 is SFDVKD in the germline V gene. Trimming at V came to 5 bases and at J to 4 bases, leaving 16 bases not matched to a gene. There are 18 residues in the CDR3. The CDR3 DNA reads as TGTGCCACCAGTGGTGGTAGTGGACAGGGGCCGACCCCCTATGGCTACACCTTC. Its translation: CATSGGSGQGPTPYGYTF.

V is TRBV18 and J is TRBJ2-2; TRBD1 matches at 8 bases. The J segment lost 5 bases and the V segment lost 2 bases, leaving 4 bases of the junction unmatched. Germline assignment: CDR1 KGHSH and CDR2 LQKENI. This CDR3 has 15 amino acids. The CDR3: CASSPTGGPTGELFF. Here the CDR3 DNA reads TGTGCCAGCTCACCAACAGGGGGGCCGACCGGGGAGCTGTTTTTT.

As DNA, the CDR3 is TGTGCCAGTAGTATGCGACACACAGATACGCAGTATTTT. This sequence encodes CASSMRHTDTQYF. This chain joins TRBV19 and TRBJ2-3; D is unclear. V lost 3 bases and J lost 2, with 6 bases in between. From germline, CDR1 is LNHDA and CDR2 SQIVND (reference sequence). This CDR3 comprises 13 residues.

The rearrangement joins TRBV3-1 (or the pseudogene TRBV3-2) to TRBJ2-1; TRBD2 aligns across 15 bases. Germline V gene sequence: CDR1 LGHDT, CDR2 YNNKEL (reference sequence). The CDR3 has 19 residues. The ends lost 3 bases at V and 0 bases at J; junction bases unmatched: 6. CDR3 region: CASSHGTSGGSSSYNEQFF. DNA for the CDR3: TGTGCCAGCAGCCACGGGACTAGCGGGGGGTCAAGCTCCTACAATGAGCAGTTCTTC.

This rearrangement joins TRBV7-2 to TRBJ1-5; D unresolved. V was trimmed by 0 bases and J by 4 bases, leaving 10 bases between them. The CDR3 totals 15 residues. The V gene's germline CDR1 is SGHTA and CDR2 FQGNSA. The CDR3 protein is CASSLAGRGNQPQHF. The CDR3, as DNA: TGTGCCAGCAGCTTAGCTGGGCGTGGGAATCAGCCCCAGCATTTT.